The clone carrying this TCR beta chain was counted many times. Its antigen remains unknown. This sample stems from a study of response to subunit inactivated influenza vaccine. Overall study results and limits: Few new T cells, the authors suggested, are recruited by each seasonal influenza vaccination.

The V gene end was trimmed by 2 bases and the J gene end by 3 bases; junction bases not matched to a gene: 6. The CDR3 loop spans 17 amino acids. Per germline, CDR1 SGHAT and CDR2 FQNNGV. TCRdb ran MiXCR on the RT-PCR reads and lists one entry per CDR3 protein. The sample lists hundreds of thousands of distinct CDR3 sequences; under 9% were seen once. The V and J genes are TRBV11-2 and TRBJ2-1; TRBD2 aligns across 11 bases. This receptor was obtained from a man aged 50-75 years who received an inactivated influenza vaccine. The sample was PBMCs from blood, taken around 2 years after vaccination. Here the CDR3 reads CASSLRLAGGLYNEQFF. As DNA, the CDR3 is TGTGCCAGCAGCTTACGGCTAGCGGGGGGACTCTACAATGAGCAGTTCTTC.